This T cell receptor (beta chain) was sequenced in a study of blood T cell repertoires in COVID-19. Libraries were prepared by immunoSEQ multiplex PCR; TCRdb keeps only in-frame clonotypes and omits some of them. The sample holds roughly 37,000 clones, around 85% seen once. V gave up 6 bases and J gave up 8 bases, with 10 bases separating them. The CDR3 is made up of 11 amino acids. Germline loops: CDR1 LGHDT, CDR2 YNNKEL (reference sequence). Material for sequencing was peripheral blood. The chain uses TRBV3-1 (or the pseudogene TRBV3-2) and TRBJ1-1; D ambiguous. This receptor was identified in a human donor in a cohort sampled during active COVID-19. For the CDR3, the DNA is TGTGCCAGCAGATACCGGGAGGAAGCTTTCTTT. This sequence encodes CASRYREEAFF.